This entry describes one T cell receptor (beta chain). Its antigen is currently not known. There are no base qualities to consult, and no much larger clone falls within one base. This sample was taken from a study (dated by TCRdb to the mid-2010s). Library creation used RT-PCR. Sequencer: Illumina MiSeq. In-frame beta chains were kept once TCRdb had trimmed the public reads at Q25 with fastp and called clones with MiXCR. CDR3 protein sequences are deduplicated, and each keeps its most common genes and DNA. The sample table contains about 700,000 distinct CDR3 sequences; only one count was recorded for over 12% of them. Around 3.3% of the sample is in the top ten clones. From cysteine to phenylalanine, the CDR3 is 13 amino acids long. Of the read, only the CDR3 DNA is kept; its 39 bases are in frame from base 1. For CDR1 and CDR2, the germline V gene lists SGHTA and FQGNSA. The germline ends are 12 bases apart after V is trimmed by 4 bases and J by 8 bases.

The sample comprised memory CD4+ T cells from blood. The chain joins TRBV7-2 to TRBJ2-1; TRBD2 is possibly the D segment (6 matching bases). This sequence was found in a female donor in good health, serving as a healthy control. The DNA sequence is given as TGTGCCAGCAGCTGGGCCGGGGGAGATGAGCAGTTCTTC. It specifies CASSWAGGDEQFF.